Shown below are 20 T cell receptor beta chains from a single sample sequenced in a study of Graves' ophthalmopathy and Graves' hyperthyroidism. Amplification of TCR beta CDR3 regions used RNA transcripts. Second-round multiplex PCR followed a first-round RT-PCR using HTBI primers. In TCRdb, the multiplex PCR reads were re-called with MiXCR into one record per CDR3 protein. This sample has 500,000 to 600,000 distinct CDR3 sequences, with about two fifths found just once. Sample: peripheral blood or thyroid tissue (not recorded which). The receptors were sampled from an adult man with Graves' hyperthyroidism.

This clonotype was observed many times. This chain joins TRBV10-3 and TRBJ1-2, with 7 bases aligning to TRBD1. V gave up 2 bases and J gave up 5 bases; unmatched junction bases: 2. Germline V gives CDR1 ENHRY, CDR2 SYGVKD. The CDR3 extends over 13 amino acids. For the CDR3, the DNA is TGTGCCATCAGTGAGCCGACAGGGTATGGCTACACCTTC. This gives the protein CAISEPTGYGYTF.

This clonotype was seen many times. The rearrangement links TRBV29-1 to TRBJ1-1; 7 bases line up with TRBD1. Germline V gives CDR1 SQVTM, CDR2 ANQGSEA. The CDR3 is 13 residues long. After removal of 6 bases from V and 4 bases from J, the junction contained 8 bases not matched to a gene. The DNA for the CDR3 is TGCAGCGTGACGACAGGGAGAGGCACTGAAGCTTTCTTT. Translation: CSVTTGRGTEAFF.

In this sample, this clonotype turned up a few times. The chain links TRBV6-5 to TRBJ2-7, with D possibly being TRBD1 or TRBD2 (5 bases each). Germline V lookup: CDR1 MNHEY, CDR2 SVGAGI. V gave up 2 bases and J gave up 3 bases, with 8 bases separating them. CDR3 length: 13 amino acids. CDR3 loop: CASSYGGDYEQYF. CDR3 sequence (DNA): TGTGCCAGCAGTTACGGGGGTGACTACGAGCAGTACTTC.

The V gene is TRBV6-6, the J gene TRBJ2-3, with 12 bases fitting TRBD2. This CDR3 region has 14 residues. V was clipped by 8 bases and J by 5 bases; unmatched bases: 5. Germline CDR1 is MNHNY and CDR2 is SVGAGI (reference sequence). CDR3 protein: CASSSGGALDTQYF. Here the CDR3 DNA reads TGTGCCAGCTCTAGCGGGGGGGCGTTAGATACGCAGTATTTT.

This clonotype turned up a few times. This chain connects TRBV3-1 to TRBJ2-7; 8 bases are shared with TRBD1. Germline values: CDR1 LGHDT, CDR2 YNNKEL (reference sequence). The CDR3 runs to 13 residues. V was pared by 6 bases and J by 3 bases, with 4 bases of the junction left unmatched. The DNA for the CDR3 is TGTGCCAGCAGGGACGGGACAGGCTACGAGCAGTACTTC. Translating gives CASRDGTGYEQYF.

To note about this clonotype: Being one base from a much bigger clone, this may be a read error. This chain joins TRBV7-9 and TRBJ2-7; D not certain. The CDR3 extends over 13 amino acids. CDR1 is SEHNR, CDR2 FQNEAQ, per germline (reference sequence). The CDR3: CASSLGWTYEQHF. The CDR3 nucleotides are TGTGCCAGCAGTTTGGGGTGGACCTACGAGCAGCACTTC.

Regarding this clonotype: It is unclear where the CDR3 begins or ends on the DNA, so no DNA is shown, and the CDR3 is as TCRdb lists it. The CDR3 protein is CASSFYICSAWTGGTGELFF. This rearrangement joins TRBV7-8 to TRBJ2-2; the listed D gene, TRBD1, was not tested against the DNA. The germline gives CDR1 SGHVS, CDR2 FQNEAQ. The CDR3 totals 20 residues, both ends included.

As for this clonotype: Here the CDR3 omits its conserved ending phenylalanine or tryptophan, so a read error is the likely source. It is unclear where the CDR3 begins or ends on the DNA, so no DNA is shown, and the CDR3 is as TCRdb lists it. This chain connects TRBV7-9 to TRBJ2-7; the table gives TRBD1 as D, unverified against the DNA. Germline CDR1 reads SEHNR; CDR2 reads FQNEAQ (reference sequence). With termini counted, the CDR3 has 8 amino acids. The CDR3 loop reads CASSSSGQ.

J is TRBJ1-5 and V is TRBV24-1; the match to TRBD1 covers 7 bases. V was clipped by 5 bases and J by 4 bases; unmatched bases: 4. This CDR3 region has 14 residues. CDR1 and CDR2 from the germline V gene are KGHDR and SFDVKD. The CDR3, as DNA: TGTGCCACCAGTGGCGTACAGGGGAATCAGCCCCAGCATTTT. Encoded protein: CATSGVQGNQPQHF.

This clonotype was recorded at least ten times. Its ends do not fully match the called genes, so a read error is possible. The gene calls are TRBV10-3 and TRBJ1-2; 9 bases agree with TRBD1. The germline gives CDR1 ENHRY, CDR2 SYGVKD. This CDR3 spans 15 amino acids. Written as DNA, the CDR3 is TGTGCCAGCAGTGAAACAGGGGGCAGTAACTATGGCTACACCTTC. It yields the protein CASSETGGSNYGYTF.

Ten or more counts support this clonotype. V and J are TRBV5-1 and TRBJ1-1; D remains ambiguous. The length of the CDR3 is 13 residues. Trimming stripped 2 bases from V and 4 bases from J, with 9 bases between. Germline values: CDR1 SGHRS, CDR2 YFSETQ. The DNA of the CDR3 is TGCGCCAGCAGCTTCGGTCCCTCCACTGAAGCTTTCTTT. Amino acid sequence: CASSFGPSTEAFF.

The V gene is TRBV24-1, the J gene TRBJ2-7; TRBD1 matches 12 bases. Germline V lookup: CDR1 KGHDR, CDR2 SFDVKD. This CDR3 has 15 residues. Trimming took 3 bases from V and 5 from J; bases not matched to a gene: 4. CDR3 in amino acids: CATSDAGQGANEQYF. For the CDR3, the DNA is TGTGCCACCAGTGATGCGGGACAGGGGGCGAACGAGCAGTACTTC.

The gene calls are TRBV2 and TRBJ1-1, with D maybe TRBD1 (6 bases). This CDR3 has 14 residues. Germline V CDR1 and CDR2: SNHLY, FYNNEI. The CDR3 DNA follows: TGTGCTACTCCGAGGACAGTATCGAACACTGAAGCTTTCTTT. Translation: CATPRTVSNTEAFF.

The sample holds a few counts of this clonotype. J is TRBJ2-5 and V is TRBV6-6; 7 bases map to TRBD2. Germline V lookup: CDR1 MNHNY, CDR2 SVGAGI (reference sequence). Unmatched junction bases numbered 9, after V lost 3 bases and J lost 5 bases. The CDR3 totals 15 residues. The CDR3 nucleotides are TGTGCCAGCAGTTATCTAGCGGCGCGATCGGAGACCCAGTACTTC. The encoded protein is CASSYLAARSETQYF.

Comments on this clonotype: One end of the junction varies from germline; a read error may be responsible. The CDR3 nucleotides are TGTGCCAGCAGTGCAAATCAGGGGGCTCGGTACGAGCAGTACTTC. Translation gives CASSANQGARYEQYF. The chain joins TRBV10-3 to TRBJ2-7, with TRBD1 matching 8 bases. Germline V gene sequence: CDR1 ENHRY, CDR2 SYGVKD. The CDR3 totals 15 residues.

The genes are TRBV10-1 and TRBJ1-1, with no clear D. This CDR3 comprises 14 residues. With 5 bases removed from V and 13 bases from J, the gap between germline ends came to 23 bases. CDR1 is WNHNN and CDR2 is SYGVQD in the germline V gene (reference sequence). The CDR3 spells CASSSLGSGNIGFF. The CDR3 bases are TGCGCCAGCAGTTCACTAGGTTCCGGGAACATTGGTTTCTTT.

J is TRBJ1-2 and V is TRBV2; D perhaps matches TRBD1 (5 bases). This CDR3 region has 13 residues. Germline V CDR1 and CDR2: SNHLY, FYNNEI. V was clipped by 3 bases and J by 5 bases, with 10 bases between them. The chain's CDR3 is CASSDGAVYGYTF. The DNA of the CDR3 is TGTGCCAGCAGTGATGGGGCAGTGTATGGCTACACCTTC.

The chain is built from TRBV9 and TRBJ1-1, with unresolved D. The germline V gene encodes CDR1 SGDLS and CDR2 YYNGEE. CDR3 length: 17 amino acids. The V end lost 1 base, the J end lost 1 base, and 17 bases lay between the germline ends. The chain's CDR3 is CASSVSLSGGGNTEAFF. CDR3 nucleotides: TGTGCCAGCAGCGTATCCTTGAGTGGCGGAGGGAACACTGAAGCTTTCTTT.

In its sample, this clonotype was seen many times. The CDR3 nucleotides read TGTGCCACCAGCAGAGAGCGATCCTATTCGGGAAACACCATATATTTT. Amino acid sequence: CATSRERSYSGNTIYF. This sequence joins TRBV15 and TRBJ1-3; D is ambiguous. Germline lookup yields CDR1 LNHNV and CDR2 YYDKDF (reference sequence). The CDR3 is 16 amino acids. V was pared by 0 bases and J by 4 bases, with 13 bases between.

Many counts were recorded for this clonotype. CDR3 nucleotides: TGTGCCAGCTCGACAAGAATAAGCTCTGGGGCCAACGTCCTGACTTTC. Translated: CASSTRISSGANVLTF. The chain links TRBV25-1 to TRBJ2-6; unclear D gene. CDR3 length: 16 residues. Per the germline V gene, CDR1 is MGHDK and CDR2 is SYGVNS. Deletions cut 8 bases from V and 0 bases from J, with 14 bases between.